The sequence of this T cell receptor beta chain was determined in a study of blood T cell repertoires in COVID-19. Trimming removed 1 base from V and 8 bases from J, with 5 bases in between. The CDR3 has 11 residues. Germline CDR1 SGHDN, CDR2 FVKESK. Some clones are missing from TCRdb's copy, which holds only in-frame ones; the method was immunoSEQ multiplex PCR. The table includes 90,000 to 110,000 clones, about 85% detected once. This sequence originates from a man aged 50 to 59 with acute or convalescent COVID-19. The chain uses TRBV14 and TRBJ1-1, with unresolved D. The specimen sequenced was peripheral blood. The CDR3 here is CASSQAGEAFF. In DNA form, the CDR3 reads TGTGCCAGCAGCCAAGCGGGGGAAGCTTTCTTT.